Following are 32 T cell receptor beta chains from one sample sequenced in a study of Graves' ophthalmopathy and Graves' hyperthyroidism. For repertoire sequencing, the TCR beta CDR3 regions were amplified from RNA transcripts. The first round was an RT-PCR with HTBI primers, and the second round was a multiplex PCR. Using its own MiXCR run on the multiplex PCR reads, TCRdb lists one record per CDR3 protein. The table includes over a million distinct CDR3 sequences, about 35% detected once. The sample comprised peripheral blood or thyroid tissue (not recorded which). The receptors derive from an adult man with Graves' hyperthyroidism.

This clonotype was detected only a few times. The chain uses TRBV5-4 and TRBJ2-7; TRBD1 agrees at 9 bases. Per the germline V gene, CDR1 is SGHNT and CDR2 is YYREEE (reference sequence). CDR3 length equals 15 residues. The trim removed 4 bases at V and 4 bases at J, leaving 9 bases unmatched. CDR3 residues: CASSGSGTGRYEQYF. The CDR3 DNA reads as TGTGCCAGCAGCGGATCCGGGACAGGGAGGTACGAGCAGTACTTC.

This clonotype was counted a few times. This sequence joins TRBV7-9 and TRBJ1-5; 11 nucleotides align to TRBD1. The CDR3 covers 16 residues. V gave up 1 base and J gave up 4 bases; unmatched junction bases: 3. Per the germline V gene, CDR1 is SEHNR and CDR2 is FQNEAQ (reference sequence). The CDR3 region is CASSLGTGGQNQPQHF. The DNA of the CDR3 is TGTGCCAGCAGCTTAGGGACAGGGGGCCAGAATCAGCCCCAGCATTTT.

The chain links TRBV6-2 or TRBV6-3 to TRBJ1-6; 7 bases match TRBD1. Germline V gene sequence: CDR1 MNHEY, CDR2 SVGEGT. The ends lost 2 bases at V and 8 bases at J; junction bases unmatched: 6. CDR3 length: 15 amino acids. In nucleotides, the CDR3 is TGTGCCAGCAGTTACCTCTGGGACAGCGATTCACCCCTCCACTTT. Protein product: CASSYLWDSDSPLHF.

J is TRBJ1-3 and V is TRBV30; D ambiguous. Germline CDR1 is GTSNPN and CDR2 is SVGIG (reference sequence). V was clipped by 2 bases and J by 0 bases, with 8 bases between them. The CDR3 has 14 amino acids. The CDR3, as DNA: TGTGCCTGGAGTCAGAGGTCCTCTGGAAACACCATATATTTT. It is translated as CAWSQRSSGNTIYF.

V and J are TRBV10-3 and TRBJ2-2, with a possible D match to TRBD2 (6 bases). This CDR3 is 13 amino acids long. The V gene lost 10 bases and the J gene lost 4 bases, with 13 bases spanning the gap. CDR1 and CDR2 (germline): ENHRY, SYGVKD. The CDR3 here is CASRRESTGELFF. The CDR3 DNA reads TGTGCCAGCCGGAGGGAGAGCACCGGGGAGCTGTTTTTT.

The genes are TRBV10-3 and TRBJ2-7; TRBD2 matches 9 bases. Germline loops: CDR1 ENHRY, CDR2 SYGVKD. The J segment lost 4 bases and the V segment lost 3 bases, leaving 7 bases of the junction unmatched. This CDR3 contains 15 residues. CDR3 sequence: CAISDEDSGRYEQYF. The CDR3 region has the DNA TGTGCCATCAGTGATGAAGACAGCGGGAGGTACGAGCAGTACTTC.

This clonotype occurred once. This chain connects TRBV11-2 to TRBJ1-6; 8 bases are a match to TRBD1. The V gene's germline CDR1 is SGHAT and CDR2 FQNNGV. With V trimmed by 4 bases and J by 6 bases, 14 bases remained unmatched. The CDR3 runs to 18 residues. CDR3 nucleotide sequence: TGTGCCAGCAGCTCCGGACAGGGTCTCGGTCCGGTTAATTCACCCCTCCACTTT. Translating gives CASSSGQGLGPVNSPLHF.

Many counts were recorded for this clonotype. This rearrangement joins TRBV5-1 to TRBJ1-5, with 8 bases identical to TRBD1. From germline, CDR1 is SGHRS and CDR2 YFSETQ. V was clipped by 4 bases and J by 4 bases; unmatched bases: 7. The length of the CDR3 is 15 residues. CDR3 residues: CASSPQTGGNQPQHF. The CDR3 region has the DNA TGCGCCAGCAGCCCCCAAACAGGGGGAAATCAGCCCCAGCATTTT.

This clonotype was counted at least ten times. The rearrangement links TRBV7-9 to TRBJ1-1; tentative D call: TRBD1 (5 bases). V was clipped by 5 bases and J by 11 bases, with 21 bases between them. This CDR3 comprises 14 residues. Germline assignment: CDR1 SEHNR and CDR2 FQNEAQ (reference sequence). The CDR3 sequence is CASSQGPGGRWAFF. The CDR3 bases are TGTGCCAGCAGCCAGGGACCCGGGGGGAGATGGGCTTTCTTT.

There are many counts of this clonotype. The rearrangement joins TRBV7-9 to TRBJ2-7, with 11 bases aligning to TRBD1. Germline lookup yields CDR1 SEHNR and CDR2 FQNEAQ (reference sequence). V trimming: 5 bases; J trimming: 5 bases; junction bases outside the gene matches: 5. This CDR3 comprises 14 residues. For the CDR3, the DNA is TGTGCCAGCAGCCAGGGACAGGGGGAACACGAGCAGTACTTC. It specifies CASSQGQGEHEQYF.

This clonotype was detected a few times. This sequence joins TRBV19 and TRBJ2-7; possible D gene TRBD2, 6 bases. CDR1 and CDR2 from the germline V gene are LNHDA and SQIVND (reference sequence). The CDR3 has 14 residues. The V end lost 6 bases, the J end lost 2 bases, and 14 bases lay between the germline ends. The CDR3 nucleotides are TGTGCCAGTAGACCGGGACTTGGGGCCTACGAGCAGTACTTC. As protein: CASRPGLGAYEQYF.

This clonotype was seen repeatedly, ten times or more. The rearrangement links TRBV12-3 or TRBV12-4 to TRBJ1-6; TRBD1 matches at 7 bases. J was trimmed by 4 bases and V by 6 bases; bases with no gene match: 9. The CDR3 is 16 residues long. The CDR3 loop is CASSTSMTGYNSPLHF. The CDR3 bases are TGTGCCAGCAGCACGAGCATGACAGGGTATAATTCACCCCTCCACTTT.

This clonotype was observed a few times. This chain joins TRBV7-9 and TRBJ1-1; the D is unclear. V lost 3 bases to trimming and J lost 1 base, with 12 bases between them. Germline lookup yields CDR1 SEHNR and CDR2 FQNEAQ (reference sequence). This CDR3 is 15 amino acids long. CDR3 residues: CASSLVFQKNTEAFF. Here the CDR3 DNA reads TGTGCCAGCAGCTTGGTCTTTCAGAAGAACACTGAAGCTTTCTTT.

This clonotype was observed a few times. The rearrangement joins TRBV11-3 to TRBJ1-4; no definite D call. The CDR3 covers 12 residues. Germline V lookup: CDR1 SGHNT, CDR2 YENEEA. Trimming stripped 0 bases from V and 6 bases from J, with 2 bases between. CDR3 sequence: CASSLDYEKLFF. DNA of the CDR3: TGTGCCAGCAGCTTAGACTATGAAAAACTGTTTTTT.

This clonotype was seen a handful of times. The chain has TRBV3-1 and TRBJ1-1, with D maybe TRBD1 (5 bases). The germline V gene encodes CDR1 LGHDT and CDR2 YNNKEL (reference sequence). The length of the CDR3 is 15 residues. Trimming stripped 4 bases from V and 0 bases from J, with 12 bases between. The CDR3 DNA sequence: TGTGCCAGCAGCCCCCGACAGAAAATGAACACTGAAGCTTTCTTT. Translated: CASSPRQKMNTEAFF.

This clonotype was counted at least ten times. The V gene is TRBV20-1, the J gene TRBJ2-7; either TRBD1 or TRBD2 may supply D (5 bases each). V shed 3 bases and J shed 0 bases, with 18 bases lying between them. CDR1 and CDR2 from the germline V gene are DFQATT and SNEGSKA (reference sequence). This CDR3 region has 16 residues. This chain's CDR3 is CSASDSRGTISYEQYF. Here the CDR3 DNA reads TGCAGTGCTAGCGATTCTCGGGGCACGATCTCCTACGAGCAGTACTTC.

As regards this clonotype: A single base separates this from a much larger clone, so it may be a read error. The chain is built from TRBV6-5 and TRBJ1-1; TRBD1 is a possible D gene (6 bases). The CDR3 is 12 residues long. In germline, CDR1 is MNHEY, CDR2 SVGAGI. Trimming stripped 6 bases from V and 6 bases from J, with 11 bases between. The CDR3 is CASSINRAEAFF. The CDR3 region has the DNA TGTGCCAGCAGCATAAACAGGGCTGAAGCTTTCTTT.

The V gene is TRBV6-5, the J gene TRBJ1-6; D not resolved. V lost 8 bases, J lost 6 bases, and 17 bases lay in between. CDR1 is MNHEY and CDR2 is SVGAGI in the germline V gene. This CDR3 spans 15 amino acids. The CDR3 bases are TGTGCCAGCGGGGATGGCCGAACAATTAATTCACCCCTCCACTTT. This translates into CASGDGRTINSPLHF.

This clonotype was seen repeatedly, ten times or more. The chain joins TRBV7-2 to TRBJ1-1, with D perhaps TRBD1 (6 bases). This CDR3 has 15 amino acids. V lost 5 bases, J lost 4 bases, and 17 bases lay in between. The germline gives CDR1 SGHTA, CDR2 FQGNSA. CDR3 DNA: TGTGCCAGCAGCATAATACAGGGTAGAAGCACTGAAGCTTTCTTT. It encodes CASSIIQGRSTEAFF.

Notes on this clonotype: At one boundary the junction diverges from the germline segment, which might be a read error. The J gene is TRBJ2-5, the V gene TRBV20-1; D is uncertain. There are 12 residues in the CDR3. Germline V gene lookup returns CDR1 DFQATT and CDR2 SNEGSKA (reference sequence). CDR3 sequence (DNA): TGCAGTGCTGGAGATCCCGGGGAGACCCAGTACTTC. It translates to CSAGDPGETQYF.

This clonotype was detected a few times. J is TRBJ2-7 and V is TRBV6-2 or TRBV6-3; the match to TRBD1 covers 8 bases. The trim removed 2 bases at V and 2 bases at J, leaving 2 bases unmatched. CDR1 is MNHEY and CDR2 is SVGEGT in the germline V gene. The CDR3 sequence is 14 residues long. Written as DNA, the CDR3 is TGTGCCAGCAGTTACAGGACAGGGCCCTACGAGCAGTACTTC. Amino acid sequence: CASSYRTGPYEQYF.

On this clonotype itself: A single base separates this from a much larger clone, so it may be a read error. This sequence joins TRBV6-5 and TRBJ2-7; TRBD2 might be the D (6 bases). Per germline, CDR1 MNHEY and CDR2 SVGAGI. Trimming cost V 6 bases and J 0 bases, with 9 bases left between them. The CDR3 is made up of 13 amino acids. CDR3 bases: TGTGCCAGCAGGGAGGGGCACTCCTACGAGCAGTACTTC. It yields the protein CASREGHSYEQYF.

In its sample, this clonotype was seen many times. The chain links TRBV19 to TRBJ1-2; no reliable D call. Germline loops: CDR1 LNHDA, CDR2 SQIVND (reference sequence). V was cut by 3 bases and J by 0 bases, with 8 bases left in between. The CDR3 is 14 amino acids. CDR3 in amino acids: CASSMQRTNYGYTF. CDR3 DNA: TGTGCCAGTAGTATGCAGAGAACTAACTATGGCTACACCTTC.

In its sample, this clonotype was seen a few times. V gene TRBV12-3 or TRBV12-4 combines with J gene TRBJ1-3; a weak D match, TRBD1 (5 bases). This CDR3 contains 14 residues. Trimming removed 9 bases from V and 2 bases from J, with 14 bases in between. The CDR3 here is CASGPGDAGNTIYF. The CDR3 DNA reads TGTGCCAGTGGCCCGGGGGACGCTGGAAACACCATATATTTT.

This clonotype has a handful of counts. V and J are TRBV5-4 and TRBJ2-5; 7 nucleotides line up with TRBD2. The germline V gene has CDR1 SGHNT and CDR2 YYREEE (reference sequence). The CDR3 sequence is 14 residues long. V was pared by 1 base and J by 5 bases, with 5 bases of the junction left unmatched. DNA of the CDR3: TGTGCCAGCAGCTTGCAGACTAGCAGGGAGACCCAGTACTTC. This encodes CASSLQTSRETQYF. Full variable domain (rest looked up from reference TRBV5-4 and TRBJ2-5): ETGVTQSPTHLIKTRGQQVTLRCSSQSGHNTVSWYQQALGQGPQFIFQYYREEENGRGNFPPRFSGLQFPNYSSELNVNALELDDSALYLCASSLQTSRETQYFGPGTRLLVL.

This clonotype was recorded at least ten times. The genes are TRBV29-1 and TRBJ2-2; 8 nucleotides agree with TRBD2. CDR1 SQVTM and CDR2 ANQGSEA come from the germline V gene. The CDR3 extends over 14 amino acids. Germline trimming cut 7 bases from V and 4 bases from J; bases unmatched to any gene: 8. For the CDR3, the DNA is TGCAGCGCCGTAAGCGGGGGCCGCACCGGGGAGCTGTTTTTT. Translation gives CSAVSGGRTGELFF.

Ten or more counts support this clonotype. Sequence at one end of the junction differs from germline and may be a read error. This chain joins TRBV20-1 and TRBJ1-6, with D unclear. The CDR3 is 14 residues long. Looked up from germline, CDR1 is DFQATT and CDR2 is SNEGSKA (reference sequence). CDR3 nucleotides: TGCAGTGTTAGAAGGGAAACCTATAATTCACCCCTCCACTTT. Its translation: CSVRRETYNSPLHF.

As regards this clonotype: Relative to the germline gene, one junction end is altered; a read error may explain this. The V call is TRBV7-9, the J call TRBJ1-5; D unclear. The germline V gene encodes CDR1 SEHNR and CDR2 FQNEAQ (reference sequence). CDR3 length: 18 residues. This CDR3 is CASSHHRDKDGGNQSQHF. CDR3 coding DNA: TGTGCCAGCAGCCACCATCGAGATAAGGACGGTGGCAATCAGTCCCAGCATTTT.

The chain couples TRBV9 to TRBJ2-2; D is possibly TRBD1 (5 bases). Germline V gene lookup returns CDR1 SGDLS and CDR2 YYNGEE. The V end lost 4 bases, the J end lost 6 bases, and 10 bases lay between the germline ends. CDR3 length equals 13 residues. The CDR3, as DNA: TGTGCCAGCAGCACCAGGGTACCCGGGGAGCTGTTTTTT. Translated, it gives CASSTRVPGELFF.

As concerns this clonotype: An end of the junction does not agree with germline; a read error may underlie this. V and J are TRBV5-5 and TRBJ1-1, with D uncertain. Per germline, CDR1 SGHKS and CDR2 YYEKEE (reference sequence). This CDR3 has 10 residues. CDR3 sequence: CASSHEEAIF. CDR3 DNA sequence: TGTGCCAGCAGCCATGAGGAGGCCATCTTT.

Note on this clonotype: The junction and the germline gene differ at one end; a read error may be behind it. This chain joins TRBV7-2 and TRBJ1-5; D ambiguous. CDR1 SGHTA and CDR2 FQGNSA come from the germline V gene. The CDR3 extends over 15 amino acids. The CDR3 DNA is TGTGCCAGCAGCAAGGGAGACCCCGCGTATCAGCCTCAGCATTTT. It specifies CASSKGDPAYQPQHF.

The chain has TRBV19 and TRBJ2-5, with TRBD1 matching 8 bases. Germline lookup yields CDR1 LNHDA and CDR2 SQIVND (reference sequence). V was clipped by 3 bases and J by 0 bases; unmatched bases: 3. The CDR3 spans 15 residues. CDR3: CASSILDRDQETQYF. The CDR3 DNA follows: TGTGCCAGTAGTATTCTGGACAGGGACCAAGAGACCCAGTACTTC.